This T cell receptor (beta chain) was profiled in a study of early T cells in non-severe SARS-CoV-2 infection. The overall study: Unpaired chains resulted from sequencing bulk RNA of unsorted whole blood. General study findings and limits: VDJdb matches were skewed toward anti-spike CD8 T cell responses.

The CDR3 loop spans 15 amino acids. J was trimmed by 2 bases and V by 0 bases; bases with no gene match: 4. CDR1 is SQVTM, CDR2 ANQGSEA, per germline. Concerning this clonotype itself: Its cognate antigen is unknown.

Attachment of unique molecular identifiers to individual cDNA molecules was performed. MiXCR, applied by TCRdb to the 5' RACE reads, yields one record per CDR3 protein. The data show some 100,000 distinct CDR3 sequences, about 14% seen once. Sequenced input: whole blood. This TCR was sampled from an adult who was a healthcare worker with PCR-confirmed SARS-CoV-2 infection or an uninfected control (not recorded which). The V and J genes are TRBV29-1 and TRBJ2-1; TRBD2 matches at 7 bases. The CDR3 region has the DNA TGCAGCGTTGAAGATTCGGGGGGTACCTACAATGAGCAGTTCTTC. The encoded protein is CSVEDSGGTYNEQFF.